This TCR beta chain was captured in a study of blood T cell repertoires in COVID-19. Looking at the study overall: The origin of the acute and convalescent COVID-19 samples was the United States, Italy and Spain. T cells, B-cell-depleted T cells, or PBMCs supplied cDNA or gDNA.

This clone was counted a few times. Original processing methods: Reference gene primers were amplified, and this amplification served to estimate nucleated cell counts. Here immunoSEQ multiplex PCR was the method, and the copy in TCRdb shows in-frame clones only, minus some. The DNA was the basis for D and trimming; V, J and clone size are from that table. The table shows some 65,000 clones, with about 82% occurring only once. Germline V gene lookup returns CDR1 SGHTA and CDR2 FQGNSA. The CDR3 is 14 residues long. The germline V and J ends were trimmed by 5 bases and 10 bases, with 21 bases remaining between them.

The chain uses TRBV7-2 and TRBJ2-7; D is perhaps TRBD2 (6 bases). This receptor was taken from a human donor in a cohort sampled during active COVID-19. Specimen: peripheral blood. The CDR3 sequence is CASSPKGTLSPQYF. The CDR3 bases are TGTGCCAGCAGCCCTAAAGGGACTCTTTCTCCCCAGTACTTC.